These T cell receptor beta chains were read from a single sample in a study of regulatory T cells in long-lasting Graves disease. TCRdb analysed the multiplex PCR reads with MiXCR anew, one entry per CDR3 protein. Here the sample spans 350,000 to 500,000 distinct CDR3 sequences, about 21% being singletons. The material was peripheral blood mononuclear cells (PBMCs), obtained when the disease was refractory, from a patient treated with antithyroid drugs. These receptors all come from a female donor with Graves disease. Both conserved end residues are part of each CDR3. The order of the fields is D gene, J gene, clone size, V gene, CDR3 DNA, CDR3 protein. D genes are given only for firm matches. For some rows the clone size is stated as once, few or many, or as a class when expanded; others skip it.

D gene: -; J gene: TRBJ2-6; clone size: few; V gene: TRBV4-1; CDR3 DNA: TGCGCCAGCAGCCAACAGGCAGCGGCCAACGTCCTGACTTTC; CDR3 protein: CASSQQAAANVLTF
D gene: TRBD1; J gene: TRBJ1-1; clone size: many; V gene: TRBV10-2; CDR3 DNA: TGCGCCAGCCAGACAGGGTCGAACACTGAAGCTTTCTTT; CDR3 protein: CASQTGSNTEAFF
D gene: TRBD2; J gene: TRBJ2-3; clone size: -; V gene: TRBV3-1; CDR3 DNA: TGTGCCAGCAGCTTTCCGGGACTAGCGTTTCCAGATACGCAGTATTTT; CDR3 protein: CASSFPGLAFPDTQYF
D gene: -; J gene: TRBJ2-2; clone size: few; V gene: TRBV20-1; CDR3 DNA: TGCAGTGCTAGGCCTCCACATTACAGGGAGAACACCGGGGAGCTGTTTTTT; CDR3 protein: CSARPPHYRENTGELFF
D gene: -; J gene: TRBJ2-7; clone size: many; V gene: TRBV2; CDR3 DNA: TGTGCCAGCGTAACAGGCTCCGAGCAGTACTTC; CDR3 protein: CASVTGSEQYF
D gene: TRBD2; J gene: TRBJ2-7; clone size: many; V gene: TRBV27; CDR3 DNA: TGTTTTGAGCGGGAAGCCTACGAGCAGTACTTC; CDR3 protein: CFEREAYEQYF
D gene: TRBD1; J gene: TRBJ1-4; clone size: few; V gene: TRBV6-2/TRBV6-3; CDR3 DNA: TGTGCCAGCAGTTACACAGGGGTGGTTGAAAAACTGTTTTTT; CDR3 protein: CASSYTGVVEKLFF
D gene: -; J gene: TRBJ1-2; clone size: many; V gene: TRBV20-1; CDR3 DNA: TGCAGCATGGTGCCGGGGGGCGCGGGTGGGGGCTACACCTTC; CDR3 protein: CSMVPGGAGGGYTF
D gene: -; J gene: TRBJ2-2; clone size: -; V gene: TRBV5-1; CDR3 DNA: TGCGCCAGCAGCTTGGCCCCGGGCAGGGGTGGCACCGGGGAGCTGTTTTTT; CDR3 protein: CASSLAPGRGGTGELFF
D gene: TRBD1; J gene: TRBJ1-1; clone size: many; V gene: TRBV15; CDR3 DNA: TGTGCCATCCGACAGGGAATGAACACTGAAGCTTTCTTT; CDR3 protein: CAIRQGMNTEAFF
D gene: -; J gene: TRBJ1-1; clone size: many; V gene: TRBV12-3/TRBV12-4; CDR3 DNA: TGTGCCAGCAGCCACCAGGAGAACACTGAAGCTTTCTTT; CDR3 protein: CASSHQENTEAFF
D gene: TRBD2; J gene: TRBJ2-7; clone size: many; V gene: TRBV6-5; CDR3 DNA: TGTGCCAGCAGTTACGATAGCGGGAGGGCCATCTACGAGCAGTACTTC; CDR3 protein: CASSYDSGRAIYEQYF
D gene: TRBD1; J gene: TRBJ1-1; clone size: -; V gene: TRBV15; CDR3 DNA: TGTGCCACCAGCACTCCGGCGGCAGGGGGTTACACTGAAGCTTTCTTT; CDR3 protein: CATSTPAAGGYTEAFF
D gene: TRBD1; J gene: TRBJ2-2; clone size: many; V gene: TRBV28; CDR3 DNA: TGTGCCAGCAGTGAGAGGGGGCTACCGAACACCGGGGAGCTGTTTTTT; CDR3 protein: CASSERGLPNTGELFF
D gene: TRBD1; J gene: TRBJ1-1; clone size: -; V gene: TRBV5-1; CDR3 DNA: TGCGCCAGCAGCCAAGACGGACAGGGGCAAAACACTGAAGCTTTCTTT; CDR3 protein: CASSQDGQGQNTEAFF